This entry features one T cell receptor (beta chain) sequence. The germline V gene encodes CDR1 WSHSY and CDR2 SAAADI. Trimming stripped 0 bases from V and 1 base from J, with 9 bases between. The CDR3 loop spans 15 amino acids. The data stem from a study of blood T cell repertoires in COVID-19. Turning to the study itself: Some COVID-19 samples were acute and others convalescent; all came from the United States, Italy and Spain. The cDNA or gDNA used as material had been derived from T cells, B-cell-depleted T cells, or PBMCs.

As handled by the study authors: Reference gene primer amplification in the assay estimated nucleated cell counts. The method was immunoSEQ multiplex PCR; TCRdb's version includes in-frame clones alone and lacks a portion of them. V and J calls and clone size come straight from that table; D and trimming were deduced from the DNA. The sample contains roughly 300,000 clones, approximately 86% of which appear only once. This sequence joins TRBV10-2 and TRBJ2-5; the D gene is possibly TRBD1 (6 bases). Input material: peripheral blood. This sequence was found in a man between 18 and 35 years old with active or convalescent COVID-19. DNA for the CDR3: TGCGCCAGCAGTGAGTCGAGGACAGTCCAAGAGACCCAGTACTTC. Its protein product is CASSESRTVQETQYF.